This paragraph covers one T cell receptor (beta chain) sequence. As yet, its antigen is unknown. These data are taken from a study of cytomegalovirus exposure and HLA in healthy donors. About the research overall: Later, an analysis reported that the approximately 120 validation repertoires had used the same platform as the 500 to 800 first-cohort repertoires. General study results and limits: The study designated some 180 TCR beta chains cytomegalovirus-associated. Rare sequences made up most TCRs, while some public TCRs were found in many donors. Specificity for CMV antigens was confirmed in vitro for a few of the CMV-associated chains.

The protocol was immunoSEQ multiplex PCR, while the TCRdb copy is restricted to in-frame clones and leaves out a portion. Of a few hundred thousand clones in the sample, approximately 83% are singletons; the top ten hold 11% to 15%. Material for sequencing was PBMCs. The clonotype was recovered from a woman aged 30 to 39 in good health and CMV-seropositive.

DNA of the CDR3: TGTGCCATCAGCCGCCTAAGGGGGCCGGAGGAGACCCAGTACTTC. Translation: CAISRLRGPEETQYF. The rearrangement uses TRBV10-3 and TRBJ2-5; the match to TRBD1 covers 7 bases. The CDR3 spans 15 residues. After removal of 6 bases from V and 5 bases from J, the junction contained 12 bases not matched to a gene. CDR1 is ENHRY and CDR2 is SYGVKD in the germline V gene.